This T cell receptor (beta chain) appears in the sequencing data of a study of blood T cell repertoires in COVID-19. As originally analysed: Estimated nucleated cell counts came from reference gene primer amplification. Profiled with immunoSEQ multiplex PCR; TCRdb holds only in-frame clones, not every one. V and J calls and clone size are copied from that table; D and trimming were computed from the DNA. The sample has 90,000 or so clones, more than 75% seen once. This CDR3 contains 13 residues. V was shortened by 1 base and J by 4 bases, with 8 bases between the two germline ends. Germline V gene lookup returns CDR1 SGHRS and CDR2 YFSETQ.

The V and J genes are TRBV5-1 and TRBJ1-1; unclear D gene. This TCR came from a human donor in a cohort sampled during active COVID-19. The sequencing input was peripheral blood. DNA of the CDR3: TGCGCCAGCAGCTTGCGCGGTGGCACTGAAGCTTTCTTT. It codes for CASSLRGGTEAFF.